The 10 T cell receptor beta chains given below trace back to one sample, sequenced in a study of vaccination effects on CD4 cells after COVID-19. Antigen-specific CD4+ T cell clonotypes were called by their expansion after viral peptide-pool culture in ViraFEST. The authors isolated CD4+ T cells after about eleven days of culture. Vaccinated participants had no history of SARS-CoV-2 infection and tested negative for nucleocapsid antibodies. Their antigens remain unidentified. The assay was immunoSEQ multiplex PCR, and TCRdb's table has in-frame clones only and misses some. The table shows about 73,000 clones, with approximately 72% occurring only once. The specimen comprised CD4+ T cells from PBMCs cultured with HCoV-NL63 spike peptides, sampled before COVID-19 vaccination. The receptors were gathered from a human donor who received a COVID-19 vaccine.

V gene TRBV6-5 combines with J gene TRBJ2-2; D gene uncertain. CDR3 length: 15 residues. V lost 2 bases, J lost 0 bases, and 7 bases lay in between. Germline V lookup: CDR1 MNHEY, CDR2 SVGAGI. CDR3: CASSYDTTNTGELFF. Here the CDR3 DNA reads TGTGCCAGCAGTTACGACACGACGAACACCGGGGAGCTGTTTTTT.

This chain joins TRBV10-3 and TRBJ2-5, with TRBD1 identical over 8 bases. Unmatched junction bases numbered 4, after V lost 2 bases and J lost 5 bases. Per the germline V gene, CDR1 is ENHRY and CDR2 is SYGVKD. The CDR3 is made up of 14 amino acids. CDR3 amino acids: CAISEGTGGETQYF. The CDR3 region has the DNA TGTGCCATCAGTGAGGGGACAGGAGGGGAGACCCAGTACTTC.

This clone was observed a single time. The CDR3 sequence is CAISVEGTSTEAFF. As DNA, the CDR3 is TGTGCCATCAGTGTGGAGGGGACCTCCACTGAAGCTTTCTTT. The chain employs TRBV10-3 and TRBJ1-1; D possibly corresponds to TRBD1 (5 bases). Germline V gene sequence: CDR1 ENHRY, CDR2 SYGVKD. With 4 bases removed from V and 4 bases from J, the gap between germline ends came to 13 bases. The CDR3 length is 14 residues.

The sample holds one count of this clone. This sequence joins TRBV19 and TRBJ1-6; D possibly corresponds to TRBD1 (6 bases). This CDR3 has 14 amino acids. Between the trimmed V and J ends, which lost 5 bases and 6 bases, there was a span of 11 bases. Germline values: CDR1 LNHDA, CDR2 SQIVND (reference sequence). The CDR3 loop reads CASSQTGANSPLHF. In DNA, the CDR3 is TGTGCCAGTAGTCAAACGGGGGCTAATTCACCCCTCCACTTT.

V is TRBV6-6 and J is TRBJ2-2, with 11 bases aligning to TRBD1. CDR1 and CDR2 from the germline V gene are MNHNY and SVGAGI (reference sequence). This CDR3 comprises 16 residues. The ends lost 5 bases at V and 4 bases at J; junction bases unmatched: 6. The CDR3, as DNA: TGTGCCAGCAGTCATGGGACAGGGGGTAGCACCGGGGAGCTGTTTTTT. This gives the protein CASSHGTGGSTGELFF.

This clone was observed once. This chain links TRBV3-1 (or the pseudogene TRBV3-2) with TRBJ2-3, with D possibly TRBD1 on 5 matching bases. Germline loops: CDR1 LGHDT, CDR2 YNNKEL (reference sequence). The CDR3 is 14 amino acids. Trimming took off 0 bases at V and 3 bases at J, with 7 bases between the two ends. The CDR3 nucleotides read TGTGCCAGCAGCCAAGAAGGGGAAACAGATACGCAGTATTTT. This gives the protein CASSQEGETDTQYF.

The chain uses TRBV5-1 and TRBJ2-7; a weak D match, TRBD1 (6 bases). CDR1 SGHRS and CDR2 YFSETQ come from the germline V gene. The ends were cut back, 1 base at V and 2 bases at J, with 13 bases in the middle. This CDR3 contains 15 residues. CDR3 coding DNA: TGCGCCAGCAGCTTGCAGCCAGGGGAAACCTACGAGCAGTACGTC. As protein: CASSLQPGETYEQYV.

The chain joins TRBV6-5 to TRBJ2-5; D might be TRBD2 (7 bases). The V and J ends lost 2 bases and 3 bases respectively, with 13 bases between them. The CDR3 sequence is 15 residues long. Germline CDR1 reads MNHEY; CDR2 reads SVGAGI. The CDR3 sequence: CASSYGGALKETQYF. In nucleotides, the CDR3 is TGTGCCAGCAGTTACGGGGGGGCACTTAAAGAGACCCAGTACTTC.

The chain combines TRBV5-1 with TRBJ2-5, with 9 bases that match TRBD1. Germline lookup yields CDR1 SGHRS and CDR2 YFSETQ. V shed 6 bases, J shed 5 bases, and the junction held 8 bases outside the gene matches. The CDR3 extends over 14 amino acids. CDR3 in amino acids: CASNPTGGRETQYF. In DNA form, the CDR3 reads TGCGCCAGCAATCCTACAGGGGGCCGGGAGACCCAGTACTTC.

The table lists this clone with a few counts. CDR3 nucleotides: TGTGCCAGCAGCCAAGCCGCTAGCGGGTCATACAATGAGCAGTTCTTC. This sequence encodes CASSQAASGSYNEQFF. The V call is TRBV28, the J call TRBJ2-1; 8 bases are shared with TRBD2. V trimming: 6 bases; J trimming: 4 bases; junction bases outside the gene matches: 11. CDR1 is MDHEN and CDR2 is SYDVKM in the germline V gene. The CDR3 runs to 16 residues.